A selection of T cell receptor beta chains follows, all from one sample in a study of cytomegalovirus exposure and HLA in healthy donors. TCRdb's copy holds only in-frame clones and misses some; the assay was immunoSEQ multiplex PCR. Of 170,000 or so clones listed, 78% are singletons. Sample: PBMCs. The receptors were sampled from a woman in her forties or fifties in good health and CMV-seropositive. Each CDR3 is given with its conserved first and last residue. A D gene is named only where the DNA matches it firmly. Clone size is stated in some rows and not others, as once, few, many or a class when expanded.

TRBV5-4	NA	TRBD1	TRBJ1-3	TGTGCCAGCAGCCCACAGGGGCCAGGAAACACCATATATTTT	CASSPQGPGNTIYF
TRBV13	NA	NA	TRBJ2-7	TGTGCCAGCAGCTTACAGCGCAGCTACGAGCAGTACTTC	CASSLQRSYEQYF
TRBV10-3	NA	NA	TRBJ1-2	TGTGCCATCAGTGAGTCGGGGCCAGTTGTGAGCTACACCTTC	CAISESGPVVSYTF
TRBV9	once	NA	TRBJ2-5	TGTGCCAGCAGCGTAGGGCAGGGAGGAGAGACCCAGTACTTC	CASSVGQGGETQYF
TRBV5-1	NA	TRBD1	TRBJ2-1	TGCGCCAGCAGCTTAGGGACAGGGGGTAAGGCCAATGAGCAGTTCTTC	CASSLGTGGKANEQFF
TRBV9	NA	NA	TRBJ2-5	TGTGCCAGCAGCGCTGAGGAGGGGGCAGAGACCCAGTACTTC	CASSAEEGAETQYF
TRBV19	NA	TRBD1	TRBJ1-2	TGTGCCAGTAGTATAGGCGGAGGGGGCGTATGGCCTAACTATGGCTACACCTTC	CASSIGGGGVWPNYGYTF
TRBV4-1	once	NA	TRBJ1-1	TGCGCCAGCAGCCGACATCGGGGAAGAGGAACTGAAGCTTTCTTT	CASSRHRGRGTEAFF
TRBV27	NA	TRBD1	TRBJ1-5	TGTGCCAGCAGTTTACCCAAGGGGGCGCGGGACCAGCCCCAGCATTTT	CASSLPKGARDQPQHF
TRBV30	NA	NA	TRBJ1-5	TGTGCCTTTGACAGGAGTAGCAATCAGCCCCAGCATTTT	CAFDRSSNQPQHF
TRBV5-1	NA	NA	TRBJ2-7	TGCGCCAGCAGCTTGGCAGGGGCGCTTTCCTACGAGCAGTACTTC	CASSLAGALSYEQYF
TRBV7-9	NA	TRBD1	TRBJ1-4	TGTGCCAGCAGCCCGGGACAGCCGGCAACTAATGAAAAACTGTTTTTT	CASSPGQPATNEKLFF
TRBV7-9	NA	TRBD1	TRBJ2-7	TGTGCCAGCAGCCTGGACAGGGGCTACGAGCAGTACTTC	CASSLDRGYEQYF
TRBV4-1	NA	NA	TRBJ2-7	TGCGCCAGCAGCCAGGGAGCACAGATTAAATACGAGCAGTACTTC	CASSQGAQIKYEQYF
TRBV5-1	NA	NA	TRBJ2-5	TGCGCCAGCAGCCCGACGGCAGGTTCGGAGACCCAGTACTTC	CASSPTAGSETQYF
TRBV2	few	NA	TRBJ2-2	TGTGCCAGCAAAAGTGACAGGGAGGTCGGGGAGCTGTTTTTT	CASKSDREVGELFF
TRBV18	once	NA	TRBJ1-5	TGTGCCAGCTCGAGTGAGTATAGCAATCAGCCCCAGCATTTT	CASSSEYSNQPQHF
TRBV5-5	NA	NA	TRBJ1-2	TGTGCCAGCAGCTTCGAACGGGGTATCTATGGCTACACCTTC	CASSFERGIYGYTF
TRBV6-5	once	TRBD1	TRBJ1-5	TGTGCCAGCAGCTCGGGACAGCTCCCCAATCAGCCCCAGCATTTT	CASSSGQLPNQPQHF
TRBV25-1	NA	NA	TRBJ1-2	TGTGCCAGCAGTGAGTCAGGGCTCTATGGCTACACCTTC	CASSESGLYGYTF
TRBV18	NA	TRBD1	TRBJ1-2	TGTGCCAGCTCACCGTTACCTACAGTAGGGGGCGCGGATGGCTACACCTTC	CASSPLPTVGGADGYTF
TRBV18	once	NA	TRBJ2-7	TGTGCCAGCTCACCACGCGGCCCGGTTTCGGACGAGCAGTACTTC	CASSPRGPVSDEQYF
TRBV13	NA	NA	TRBJ1-5	TGTGCCAGCAGCTTAGGCCAGGGTAGACAGCCCCAGCATTTT	CASSLGQGRQPQHF
TRBV27	once	NA	TRBJ2-3	TGTGCCAGTCGACAGGCTAGCACAGATACGCAGTATTTT	CASRQASTDTQYF
TRBV6-1	NA	NA	TRBJ2-3	TGTGCCAGCAGTGAACTCTTGGCGGGGAGCACAGATACGCAGTATTTT	CASSELLAGSTDTQYF
TRBV21-1	NA	NA	TRBJ1-2	TGTGCCAGCAGCAAAGGGGCCCCGGACAGGGTGGACTATGGCTACACCTTC	CASSKGAPDRVDYGYTF
TRBV6-1	few	NA	TRBJ2-1	TGTGCCAGCAGCGTCGGTAGAAACAATGAGCAGTTCTTC	CASSVGRNNEQFF
TRBV7-7	NA	TRBD1	TRBJ2-4	TGTGCCAGCAGCCCAGGCGGCAGGGGGAGCATTCAGTACTTC	CASSPGGRGSIQYF
TRBV4-1	few	TRBD2	TRBJ2-1	TGCGCCAGCAGCCAAGACGAGACTAGCGGGGGGGTTAATGAGCAGTTCTTC	CASSQDETSGGVNEQFF
TRBV7-9	once	NA	TRBJ2-3	TGTGCCAGCAGCTTAGCAGGAGGGTTGGCAGATACGCAGTATTTT	CASSLAGGLADTQYF
TRBV25-1	NA	TRBD1	TRBJ2-5	TGTGCCAGCAGTGAGTACACAGGGGGAGAGACCCAGTACTTC	CASSEYTGGETQYF
TRBV5-1	once	NA	TRBJ2-7	TGCGCCAGCTACTCTGGGGACTCCTACGAGCAGTACTTC	CASYSGDSYEQYF
TRBV5-1	NA	TRBD1	TRBJ2-1	TGCGCCAGCAGCCCACTTTCAGGGACAGGGGACAATGAGCAGTTCTTC	CASSPLSGTGDNEQFF
TRBV15	NA	NA	TRBJ1-5	TGTGCCACCAGCAGAGATCTGGGCCGCCGCCCGGGGCAGCCCCAGCATTTT	CATSRDLGRRPGQPQHF
TRBV6-6	NA	TRBD1	TRBJ2-7	TGTGCCAGCAGCCCCATGGACAGGACGAGCTCCTACGAGCAGTACTTC	CASSPMDRTSSYEQYF
TRBV11-2	NA	NA	TRBJ1-1	TGTGCCAGCAGTTTGTACAGGGTCCCGAACACTGAAGCTTTCTTT	CASSLYRVPNTEAFF
TRBV6-1	NA	NA	TRBJ1-1	TGTGCCAGCAGTCAGGGGATGAACACTGAAGCTTTCTTT	CASSQGMNTEAFF
TRBV7-3	NA	NA	TRBJ1-1	TGTGCCAGCAGCTTACAGGGCTACACTGAAGCTTTCTTT	CASSLQGYTEAFF
TRBV9	NA	NA	TRBJ2-6	TGTGCCAGCAGCGCGCTCGATGGGGCGACTGGGGCCAACGTCCTGACTTTC	CASSALDGATGANVLTF
TRBV7-3	few	TRBD2	TRBJ2-1	TGTGCCAGCAGCCTTACTAGCGGGGGGGCCCTTGAGCAGTTCTTC	CASSLTSGGALEQFF
TRBV18	NA	NA	TRBJ1-1	TGTGCCAGCTCACCACGAGAGGACACTGAAGCTTTCTTT	CASSPREDTEAFF
TRBV5-1	NA	NA	TRBJ2-7	TGCGCCAGCAGTGGTGACAGGTTCTCCTACGAGCAGTACTTC	CASSGDRFSYEQYF
TRBV12-1	NA	NA	TRBJ1-2	TGTGCCAGCAGCATACTAAGACAGGTGGATGGCTACACCTTC	CASSILRQVDGYTF
TRBV30	NA	NA	TRBJ1-6	TGTGCCTGGATCGCGGGCCCCAAGGGCGGGGCCCTCCACTTT	CAWIAGPKGGALHF
TRBV4-2	NA	TRBD1	TRBJ2-1	TGTGCCAGCAGCCAGTCCGGGACAGACCCCAATGAGCAGTTCTTC	CASSQSGTDPNEQFF
TRBV4-2	few	TRBD2	TRBJ2-1	TGTGCCAGCAGCCAAGATAGGCTAGCGGGGGGGCAAGGTGAGCAGTTCTTC	CASSQDRLAGGQGEQFF
TRBV5-4	few	TRBD1	TRBJ1-1	TGTGCCAGCAGCGGACAGGGCAACACTGAAGCTTTCTTT	CASSGQGNTEAFF
TRBV5-1	NA	TRBD1	TRBJ1-2	TGCGCCAGCAGCTTGACAGGGGCAGGCTACACCTTC	CASSLTGAGYTF
TRBV5-1	NA	NA	TRBJ2-5	TGCGCCAGCAGCTTGGATTCCGTAGAGACCCAGTACTTC	CASSLDSVETQYF
TRBV5-4	NA	NA	TRBJ2-3	TGTGCCAGCAGCTTGCAGGGTGGAGATACGCAGTATTTT	CASSLQGGDTQYF
TRBV9	NA	TRBD1	TRBJ1-1	TGTGCCAGCAGCGCGACAGGGTCATGGACTGAAGCTTTCTTT	CASSATGSWTEAFF
TRBV6-5	NA	TRBD1	TRBJ2-7	TGTGCCAGCAGTCCCTGGACAGGGGGTGAGTACGAGCAGTACTTC	CASSPWTGGEYEQYF
TRBV30	NA	TRBD1	TRBJ1-1	TGTGCCTGGAGTATGAAGGGGACAGGGGCGGACACTGAAGCTTTCTTT	CAWSMKGTGADTEAFF